This T cell receptor beta chain is drawn from a study of CD8+CD57+ T cells in acquired aplastic anemia. About the research overall: When averaged, DNA from sorted CD4+ and CD8+ cells came to 3 to 4 ug.

A single count supports this clonotype. Genomic DNA, the template, was used for profiling of the TCR beta VDJ and CDR3. TCRdb redid the calling of the reads with MiXCR, one entry per CDR3 protein. This table holds some 210,000 distinct CDR3 sequences, around 60% found once. The sequence came from a human donor in good health. The specimen was sorted CD4+, CD8+, or CD8+CD57+ T cells (not recorded which) from PBMCs.

In nucleotides, the CDR3 is TGCGCCAGCAGCAGGGAGAGTCCGAGTCTTCCATATTTT. Translating it yields CASSRESPSLPYF. The chain combines TRBV5-1 with TRBJ2-3; the D gene is possibly TRBD2 (5 bases). The CDR3 runs 13 residues. Germline V gives CDR1 SGHRS, CDR2 YFSETQ. Trimming took off 4 bases at V and 15 bases at J, with 21 bases between the two ends.